Shown below are 13 T cell receptor beta chains from a single sample sequenced in a study of blood T cell repertoires in COVID-19. TCRdb's copy holds only in-frame clones and misses some; the assay was immunoSEQ multiplex PCR. The sample consists of roughly 87,000 clones, around three quarters of them appearing once. Sequenced: peripheral blood. These receptors all stem from a woman between 50 and 59 years old with acute or convalescent COVID-19.

This rearrangement joins TRBV7-2 to TRBJ2-7; 7 positions agree with TRBD1. The CDR3 length is 15 residues. Germline-derived CDR1 and CDR2 are SGHTA and FQGNSA. After removal of 4 bases from V and 2 bases from J, the junction contained 8 bases not matched to a gene. Here the CDR3 DNA reads TGTGCCAGCAGCTCACCGGGACAGAGAACCTACGAGCAGTACTTC. Translation gives CASSSPGQRTYEQYF.

The genes are TRBV2 and TRBJ2-3, with 8 bases lining up with TRBD2. The germline gives CDR1 SNHLY, CDR2 FYNNEI. There are 16 residues in the CDR3. V lost 1 base to trimming and J lost 4 bases; unmatched junction nucleotides: 7. This chain's CDR3 is CASSEDHGGAPDTQYF. DNA of the CDR3: TGTGCCAGCAGTGAAGATCACGGGGGGGCCCCAGATACGCAGTATTTT. The full variable domain, its missing parts supplied by reference TRBV2 and TRBJ2-3, is EPEVTQTPSHQVTQMGQEVILRCVPISNHLYFYWYRQILGQKVEFLVSFYNNEISEKSEIFDDQFSVERPDGSNFTLKIRSTKLEDSAMYFCASSEDHGGAPDTQYFGPGTRLTVL.

J is TRBJ1-6 and V is TRBV19; tentative D call: TRBD1 (5 bases). V lost 3 bases and J 0 bases, leaving 6 bases between the germline ends. Germline values: CDR1 LNHDA, CDR2 SQIVND (reference sequence). The CDR3 length is 15 residues. This chain's CDR3 is CASSIGASYNSPLHF. The CDR3 bases are TGTGCCAGTAGTATTGGGGCCTCCTATAATTCACCCCTCCACTTT.

The chain is built from TRBV6-1 and TRBJ2-5, with TRBD2 matching 12 bases. The CDR3 spans 18 residues. The germline V gene has CDR1 MNHNS and CDR2 SASEGT. V gave up 4 bases and J gave up 2 bases; unmatched junction bases: 11. For the CDR3, the DNA is TGTGCCAGCAGTGCCGTGGGACTAGCGGGCGGTCCTCAAGAGACCCAGTACTTC. It codes for CASSAVGLAGGPQETQYF.

The rearrangement uses TRBV3-1 (or the pseudogene TRBV3-2) and TRBJ2-2, with D maybe TRBD2 (7 bases). CDR3 size: 14 residues. The ends were cut back, 3 bases at V and 5 bases at J, with 10 bases in the middle. The germline V gene has CDR1 LGHDT and CDR2 YNNKEL (reference sequence). In DNA, the CDR3 is TGTGCCAGCAGCCACAGGGGAGGGACCGGGGAGCTGTTTTTT. This translates into CASSHRGGTGELFF.

The table lists this clone with a few counts. The chain carries TRBV7-2 and TRBJ1-6, with 7 bases matching TRBD1. Losses at the gene ends were 6 bases for V and 0 bases for J; bases not matched to a gene: 8. The CDR3 contains 17 residues. Germline V lookup: CDR1 SGHTA, CDR2 FQGNSA. CDR3 sequence (DNA): TGTGCCAGCAGTACCGGGACAGCCTTCTCCTATAATTCACCCCTCCACTTT. Translation: CASSTGTAFSYNSPLHF.

The chain links TRBV30 to TRBJ1-4; D not certain. CDR1 is GTSNPN and CDR2 is SVGIG in the germline V gene (reference sequence). V was trimmed by 2 bases and J by 7 bases, leaving 14 bases between them. CDR3 length: 14 amino acids. CDR3 bases: TGTGCCTGGAGTCACGTGCTAACCCTTGAAAAACTGTTTTTT. Protein: CAWSHVLTLEKLFF.

The chain links TRBV7-2 to TRBJ1-1, with D perhaps matching TRBD1 (6 bases). CDR3 size: 18 residues. CDR1 is SGHTA and CDR2 is FQGNSA in the germline V gene. V lost 5 bases and J 0 bases, leaving 22 bases between the germline ends. Here the CDR3 reads CASSPKGEQVLMNTEAFF. CDR3 sequence (DNA): TGTGCCAGCAGCCCCAAGGGGGAACAGGTACTCATGAACACTGAAGCTTTCTTT.

This chain links TRBV3-1 (or the pseudogene TRBV3-2) with TRBJ1-5; tentatively, D is TRBD1 (6 bases). V shed 0 bases and J shed 2 bases, with 8 bases lying between them. In germline, CDR1 is LGHDT, CDR2 YNNKEL (reference sequence). The CDR3 totals 15 residues. CDR3 sequence (DNA): TGTGCCAGCAGCCAAGAACAGGGCCGCAATCAGCCCCAGCATTTT. Its translation is CASSQEQGRNQPQHF.

This clone was seen a few times. The chain is built from TRBV28 and TRBJ2-7, with D tentatively TRBD2 (7 bases). CDR3 length equals 15 residues. V lost 5 bases to trimming and J lost 5 bases, with 19 bases between them. Per germline, CDR1 MDHEN and CDR2 SYDVKM. DNA of the CDR3: TGTGCCAGCAGTGTGACGCTTAGGGGGGGGAACGAGCAGTACTTC. Translating gives CASSVTLRGGNEQYF.

This chain connects TRBV5-1 to TRBJ2-7, with TRBD1 identical over 8 bases. CDR3 length equals 14 residues. The V gene end was trimmed by 3 bases and the J gene end by 2 bases; junction bases not matched to a gene: 4. CDR1 is SGHRS and CDR2 is YFSETQ in the germline V gene. This CDR3 is CASSWTGLTYEQYF. DNA for the CDR3: TGCGCCAGCAGCTGGACAGGGTTAACCTACGAGCAGTACTTC.

The rearrangement links TRBV6-5 to TRBJ1-2; 8 nucleotides agree with TRBD1. There are 16 residues in the CDR3. With V trimmed by 0 bases and J by 5 bases, 8 bases remained unmatched. Germline V lookup: CDR1 MNHEY, CDR2 SVGAGI. DNA for the CDR3: TGTGCCAGCAGTTACTCGAATGTACAGGGGGAATATGGCTACACCTTC. Translated, it gives CASSYSNVQGEYGYTF.

The chain carries TRBV6-5 and TRBJ2-1; 10 nucleotides match TRBD2. The CDR3 extends over 15 amino acids. V lost 0 bases, J lost 4 bases, and 0 bases stayed unmatched. The germline V gene has CDR1 MNHEY and CDR2 SVGAGI. The CDR3 sequence is CASSYSAGGYNEQFF. CDR3 coding DNA: TGTGCCAGCAGTTACTCAGCGGGGGGGTACAATGAGCAGTTCTTC.